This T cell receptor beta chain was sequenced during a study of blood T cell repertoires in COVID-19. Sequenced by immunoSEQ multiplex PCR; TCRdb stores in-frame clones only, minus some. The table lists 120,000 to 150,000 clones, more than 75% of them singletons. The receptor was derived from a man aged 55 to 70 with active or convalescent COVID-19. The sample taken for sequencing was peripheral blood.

The CDR3 DNA reads TGTGCCAGTAGCCCGGGATATACGACAGATACGCAGTATTTT. Its protein product is CASSPGYTTDTQYF. V usage is TRBV19 and J usage is TRBJ2-3; weak D call: TRBD2 (5 bases). Germline assignment: CDR1 LNHDA and CDR2 SQIVND (reference sequence). The V end lost 6 bases, the J end lost 3 bases, and 13 bases lay between the germline ends. The CDR3 runs 14 residues.